This paragraph covers one T cell receptor (beta chain) sequence. This clone's antigen is unknown. Base-call qualities are not available, and no considerably larger clone is one nucleotide away. Library preparation was by the immunoSEQ multiplex PCR assay. The multiplex PCR relied on a mix of 60 forward primers for TCR Vbeta segments and 13 reverse primers for TCR Jbeta segments. Amplification of the CDR3 region of rearranged TCR beta genes was performed with a multiplex PCR assay on genomic DNA. Amplified TCR beta libraries were sequenced as 87-base-pair reads on the Illumina HiSeq System. The paper's processing steps were these. A later analysis tallied around 87 million unique TCR beta chains across the 610 or so repertoires, and some 10 million of those chains were shared by two or more donors. Raw reads were error-corrected and collapsed into unique sequences with a nearest-neighbor algorithm that merged closely related sequences to remove PCR and sequencing errors. To assign V, D and J gene segments, CDR3 sequences were aligned to IMGT reference sequences. For a sequence to be retained, a match of at least six nucleotides was required to both a V gene segment and a J gene segment. Rearrangements were called productive when the CDR3 lacked stop codons and stayed in frame with V and J; all others were non-productive. Following IMGT convention, CDR3 was defined as the stretch from the second conserved V-encoded cysteine up to the conserved J-encoded phenylalanine. In an earlier analysis of more than 550 of the donors, sequences lacking an unambiguous match to a single V gene segment were excluded. In an earlier analysis of approximately 590 of the donors, V segments were called functional above 56.7% productive rearrangements and were called segregating when the between-donor standard deviation exceeded 5%. To diagnose cytomegalovirus status from the catalog of TCR beta chain sequences, a statistical classification framework was built. In a later analysis, TCR nucleotide sequences were compared against IMGT/GENE-DB human TR gene sequences so that V and J genes could be assigned. Using the TCRdist pipeline, a later analysis assigned CDR3 sequences along with most-parsimonious VDJ recombination scenarios. In a later analysis, each TCR beta chain was defined by its CDR3 amino acid sequence together with its V-gene family, and reads without a unique V-gene family were excluded. As a way to deal with suspected cross-contamination and a sequencing artifact, a later analysis dropped approximately 570 nucleotide sequences that were highly shared and had low generation probability. In a later analysis, a clonal expansion index was calculated for each public chain from normalized within-repertoire ranks of inferred template counts. A later analysis computed generation probabilities with a VDJ recombination model fitted to out-of-frame rearrangements, and checked the results against IGoR. In a later analysis, hypergeometric tests were used to score TCR-TCR, TCR-HLA and TCR-CMV co-occurrence, with a repertoire-size bias correction applied to TCR pairs. In a later analysis, false discovery rates were estimated by permuting HLA or CMV assignments 20 times. In a later analysis, co-occurring TCRs were grouped using DBSCAN, and TCRdist sequence similarity was added for clustering within HLA-allele-positive subsets. Repertoires with fewer than 30,000 or more than 120,000 public chains, plus five repertoires with anomalous nucleotide sharing, were excluded from co-occurrence clustering. Here the immuneACCESS table is served through TCRdb, limited to in-frame sequences with V and J called. Missing clones are a known gap in these copies; in checked studies unresolved V genes cover under half, and the rest lacks a known reason. V and J calls and clone size follow that table, whereas D and trimming were derived from the DNA. The sample table holds 100,000 to 150,000 clones, of which 70% to 80% were seen once. The top ten clones comprise 0.94% of the sample.

The cohort comprised fewer than 700 healthy bone marrow donors. At the time of sampling, all cohort members were nominally healthy, though unrecorded immune exposures were likely present. The donor was CMV seronegative and was included in the group of 352 seronegative cohort members. A peripheral blood sample was collected from each donor, and TCR beta sequencing was performed on peripheral blood mononuclear cells. Genomic DNA was extracted from the blood cell samples with the Qiagen DNeasy Blood Extraction Kit. The germline ends are 12 bases apart after V is trimmed by 0 bases and J by 0 bases. Taken from cysteine to phenylalanine, the CDR3 has 17 residues. The retained sequence is limited to the CDR3, 51 bases, with the frame set at the first base. The CDR1 and CDR2 encoded by the germline V gene (reference sequence) are LNHDA and SQIVND. This sample was included in a study of cytomegalovirus exposure and HLA in healthy donors (dated by TCRdb to the late 2010s). In the study overall: In an earlier analysis of 450 to 750 of the donors, around 290 Gb of sequence data and 100 million or so unique TCR beta sequences from 180 million or so T cells were reported. The aim of the study was to test whether cataloging public T cell receptors could identify signatures of past pathogen exposure. Rather than using new phenotypic data, the later analysis identified candidate immune exposures from TCR beta sequences and from how often those sequences occurred across donors. Roughly five DR-DQ haplotypes were handled as single units for association and clustering, since linkage in the cohort was strong. All discovery cohort repertoires had been generated using a single sequencing platform. HLA typing covered class I and class II loci at four-digit resolution. The study profiled the T cell repertoires of approximately 700 subjects by immunosequencing and related them to cytomegalovirus serostatus. Among the roughly 400 genotyped donors, around 81% belonged to the genetic ancestry cluster associated with self-reported Caucasian donors. An early release that covered several hundred HLA-typed donors contained approximately 300 gigabases of sequencing data and around 85 million unique TCR sequences. In addition to the first cohort of 666 subjects, a separate validation cohort of 130 or so different subjects was used. In an earlier analysis of 587 of the donors, high-throughput TCR beta sequencing was used to judge whether each TCR beta V gene segment behaved as functional or pseudogenic. Alongside the repertoire data, information on donor age, sex, ethnicity and CMV serostatus was compiled. Typing coverage varied by locus: roughly 620-640 donors for A, B, C, DRB1 and DQB1; roughly 510 for DQA1; around 570 for DPA1; more than 450 for DPB1. High-throughput TCR immunosequencing, statistical association of individual TCRs with disease status, and machine learning were combined to predict cytomegalovirus infection status. To study patterns of TCR occurrence, a later analysis re-analyzed previously published TCR beta repertoires from around 660 donors and added high-resolution HLA genotyping. Among roughly 400 genotyped donors of the cohort, an average of roughly 240,000 unique TCR beta nucleotide sequences were sequenced per donor, 15% to 20% of them non-productive. A later genetic analysis took genome-wide SNP genotypes for 398 of the 666 donors and used that subset as a discovery cohort. Results the study describes overall, beyond this receptor: Because the 87-base-pair reads could not distinguish some IMGT-functional V segments, including TRBV6-2 and TRBV6-3, those segments were excluded. Sequencing depth was assumed to be roughly uniform across donors in the presence/absence analyses, though that assumption may not hold. Specific HLA alleles were associated with 15,000 to 20,000 TCR beta sequences at a false discovery rate of 0.05 in a later analysis. HLA typing was unavailable for some donors at each locus, so association tests used only the typed subset. According to the authors, the approach could potentially be generalized to other disease states and immunological phenotypes. A later genetic analysis reported fewer N-insertions in productive TCRs among donors in an Asian-associated ancestry cluster than the roughly 640-donor mean. A further reported finding was that TCR beta sequences accurately predicted the HLA-A and HLA-B alleles for most subjects in the first cohort. Across donors, most TCR sequences were observed very rarely, whereas some public TCRs were present in many individuals. A later analysis reported that several top co-occurrence clusters appeared linked to parvovirus B19, influenza, CMV and Epstein-Barr virus. CMV serostatus was the only immune exposure information available for the cohort. Broadly in line with IMGT annotations, most TCR beta V segments showed up in productive rearrangements about 87% or about 30% of the time in an earlier analysis of around 550 of the donors. The classifier was reported to diagnose cytomegalovirus status with high specificity and sensitivity in both the original cohort and the validation cohort. Linkage disequilibrium might explain the correlated functional status among segregating V segments, but an unknown experimental factor could not be excluded. The study listed approximately 160 TCR beta chains as associated with cytomegalovirus. A later analysis found that TCR association rates varied across HLA loci, with DRB1 alleles showing the most associated TCRs and HLA-C alleles the fewest. A cluster of highly shared sequence variants was judged likely to be a technical artifact of the sequencing pipeline. When HLA alleles, especially DR and DQ, strongly co-occurred, TCR associations were difficult to assign to individual alleles. In a later analysis, HLA-associated TCR beta chains showed more clonal expansion and lower generation probabilities than non-associated chains that were equally common. In vitro tests confirmed that a few of the cytomegalovirus-associated TCR beta chains recognize cytomegalovirus antigens. Because counts were too low, 15 to 20 rarely observed V segments, including chromosome 9 orphons, were excluded from the earlier analysis of some 540 of the donors. In a later genetic analysis, a missense DCLRE1C variant was associated with V-gene and J-gene trimming of TCR beta chains, and the association was replicated in an independent cohort. A later analysis found that most CMV-associated TCR beta chains appeared HLA-restricted, with HLA associations seemingly driven largely by CMV exposure. This cohort had only TCR beta chains sequenced, and the lack of alpha or paired-chain data limited which features could be detected.

Sequenced sample: PBMCs. The source is a woman aged 55 to 70 in good health and CMV-seronegative. The V and J segments used are TRBV19 and TRBJ1-5, and the D gene may be TRBD1, 5 bases matching. The CDR3 here reads CASSIEFGGNSNQPQHF. The base sequence is TGTGCCAGTAGTATAGAATTCGGGGGGAATAGCAATCAGCCCCAGCATTTT. The full variable domain, with segments outside the CDR3 supplied by the reference TRBV19 and TRBJ1-5 proteins, appears as DGGITQSPKYLFRKEGQNVTLSCEQNLNHDAMYWYRQDPGQGLRLIYYSQIVNDFQKGDIAEGYSVSREKKESFPLTVTSAQKNPTAFYLCASSIEFGGNSNQPQHFGDGTRLSIL.